In its sample, the clone carrying this TCR beta chain was seen a few times. This sample is drawn from a study of blood T cell repertoires in COVID-19. Those enrolled, adults aged roughly 18 to 100 years, came from about 24 US areas. Self-reported history from a screening survey and questionnaire set each donor's cohort. V lost 10 bases, J lost 7 bases, and 9 bases stayed unmatched. Looked up from germline, CDR1 is ENHRY and CDR2 is SYGVKD. CDR3 length: 14 residues. Profiled with immunoSEQ multiplex PCR; TCRdb holds only in-frame clones, not every one. This table holds a few hundred thousand clones, approximately 89% found once.

The TCR originated in a woman in her 40s who had recovered from COVID-19. The sample taken for sequencing was PBMCs or T cells enriched from blood (not recorded which). The chain combines TRBV10-3 with TRBJ2-1, with 11 bases matching TRBD2. The CDR3 loop is CASSGGAGENEQFF. The CDR3 DNA follows: TGTGCCAGTAGCGGGGGGGCGGGAGAGAATGAGCAGTTCTTC.